These T cell receptor beta chains were read from a single sample in a study of beta chain features in type 1 diabetes. Data came from immunoSEQ multiplex PCR; TCRdb stores just in-frame clones and leaves some out. The sample yields some 150,000 clones, approximately 13% seen once. Material: central memory CD4+ T cells from blood. The receptors were gathered from a man aged 18 to 29 with type 1 diabetes. CDR3s include the opening cysteine and the closing phenylalanine or tryptophan. D genes are given only for firm matches. Some rows mark clone size as missing; the rest say once, few, many or name a class of expanded clone.

abundance,d_gene,j_gene,v_gene,CDR3nt,CDR3aa
many,.,TRBJ2-7,TRBV19,TGTGCCAGTAGTTTCAACTACGAGCAGTACTTC,CASSFNYEQYF
.,.,TRBJ1-2,TRBV18,TGTGCCAGCTCACCGGCTGGACAGTCGTATGGCTACACCTTC,CASSPAGQSYGYTF
.,.,TRBJ1-2,TRBV10-3,TGTGCCAGCCTCAGGGGAGGAGGCTATGGCTACACCTTC,CASLRGGGYGYTF
many,TRBD2,TRBJ2-5,TRBV30,TGTGCCTGGAAGGGACTAGCGGGGAACCAAGAGACCCAGTACTTC,CAWKGLAGNQETQYF
.,TRBD1,TRBJ1-1,TRBV29-1,TGCAGCGCCCCGGGACAGGGGGCCTTTGAAGCTTTCTTT,CSAPGQGAFEAFF
many,.,TRBJ1-1,TRBV29-1,TGCAGCTTTCGTGGCCTAAAGAACACTGAAGCTTTCTTT,CSFRGLKNTEAFF
few,TRBD1,TRBJ1-2,TRBV20-1,TGCAGTGCCCTGACAGGGGATGGCTACACCTTC,CSALTGDGYTF
.,.,TRBJ1-1,TRBV2,TGTGCCAGCAGTGAAGGGGTCAGAACCAACACTGAAGCTTTCTTT,CASSEGVRTNTEAFF
few,TRBD1,TRBJ2-7,TRBV6-6,TGTGCCAGCAGTTGGAACCATCCTACAGGGGGCGAGCAGTACTTC,CASSWNHPTGGEQYF
few,.,TRBJ1-4,TRBV19,TGTGCCAGTAGTAAAGAGGGCCCGAGGCAAGGTGAAAAACTGTTTTTT,CASSKEGPRQGEKLFF
.,.,TRBJ2-2,TRBV2,TGTGCCAGCAGGGGTCTGACCGGGGAGCTGTTTTTT,CASRGLTGELFF
many,.,TRBJ2-7,TRBV6-6,TGTGCCAGCAGTTACTCGGCAGGCGAGCAGTACTTC,CASSYSAGEQYF
.,TRBD1,TRBJ2-5,TRBV9,TGTGCCAGCGCGCCGGACAGGGGAGGAGAGACCCAGTACTTC,CASAPDRGGETQYF
.,.,TRBJ2-2,TRBV2,TGTGCCAGCAGTGAAGTCCCGACAGGGAACACCGGGGAGCTGTTTTTT,CASSEVPTGNTGELFF
.,.,TRBJ2-2,TRBV9,TGTGCCAGCAGCGTAGGTAACCCGGCTAGCGCGAACACCGGGGAGCTGTTTTTT,CASSVGNPASANTGELFF
few,TRBD1,TRBJ2-1,TRBV7-2,TGTGCCAGCAGCCGGGAGGGACAGGGGGCAACCCCCTCCTACAATGAGCAGTTCTTC,CASSREGQGATPSYNEQFF
.,.,TRBJ2-2,TRBV12-2,TGTGCAAGTCGCTTATCTGAGACCGGGGAGCTGTTTTTT,CASRLSETGELFF
many,.,TRBJ2-6,TRBV18,TGTGCCAGCTCACCCCAATGGGGCGGAGGATCTGGGGCCAACGTCCTGACTTTC,CASSPQWGGGSGANVLTF
few,.,TRBJ1-5,TRBV4-1,TGCGCCAGCAGCCAAGGGACCCAAGGGAATCAGCCCCAGCATTTT,CASSQGTQGNQPQHF
few,TRBD1,TRBJ2-7,TRBV2,TGTGCCAGCAGAGATGCCGGGACAGGCTACGAGCAGTACTTC,CASRDAGTGYEQYF
.,.,TRBJ2-5,TRBV15,TGTGCCACCAGCAGAGCCCCTCAAGAGACCCAGTACTTC,CATSRAPQETQYF
.,.,TRBJ1-6,TRBV7-2,TGTGCCAGCAGCTTAGCAACCGGGACCATGGCCAATTCACCCCTCCACTTT,CASSLATGTMANSPLHF
.,TRBD2,TRBJ2-3,TRBV4-1,TGCGCCAGCAGCCGCGGCGGGACTAGCGACACAGATACGCAGTATTTT,CASSRGGTSDTDTQYF
few,.,TRBJ1-2,TRBV10-2,TGCGCCACTATAGGGGAGAACTATGGCTACACCTTC,CATIGENYGYTF
few,.,TRBJ2-7,TRBV18,TGTGCCAGCTCACCACCAAGGCAGGGGATCGTCTACGAGCAGTACTTC,CASSPPRQGIVYEQYF
.,.,TRBJ2-5,TRBV9,TGTGCCAGCAGCGTAGGAACGGTCCAAGAGACCCAGTACTTC,CASSVGTVQETQYF
few,TRBD1,TRBJ1-5,TRBV30,TGTGCCTGGAGCAAGACAGGGGGCAATCAGCCCCAGCATTTT,CAWSKTGGNQPQHF
.,.,TRBJ1-1,TRBV28,TGTGCCAGCAGTCTAGGGGAGAACACTGAAGCTTTCTTT,CASSLGENTEAFF
.,.,TRBJ1-6,TRBV5-1,TGCGCCAGCAGCTTCACGACAGGTAGCAATTCACCCCTCCACTTT,CASSFTTGSNSPLHF
.,.,TRBJ1-5,TRBV30,TGTGCCTGGAGTGCTGACAGGCCCAATCAGCCCCAGCATTTT,CAWSADRPNQPQHF
.,.,TRBJ1-1,TRBV6-1,TGTGCCATCAGCCGAAGACAGGAGCCGAACACTGAAGCTTTCTTT,CAISRRQEPNTEAFF
few,TRBD1,TRBJ1-6,TRBV5-1,TGCGCCAGCAGCGAGGAGGGACAGGGCAGTTCACCCCTCCACTTT,CASSEEGQGSSPLHF
few,.,TRBJ2-7,TRBV18,TGTGCCAGCTCACCTGGACAGTCGGGCTACGAGCAGTACTTC,CASSPGQSGYEQYF
many,.,TRBJ2-7,TRBV4-2,TGTGCCAGCAGCCAAGACGTTAGGACCAACTACGAGCAGTACTTC,CASSQDVRTNYEQYF
few,.,TRBJ2-7,TRBV18,TGTGCCAGCTCACCCGCGGGACAGCCCTACGAGCAGTACTTC,CASSPAGQPYEQYF
.,.,TRBJ1-1,TRBV28,TGTGCCAGCAGCCCGAACGCGGGCAGGGAGGCCACTGAAGCTTTCTTT,CASSPNAGREATEAFF
.,.,TRBJ1-1,TRBV30,TGTGCCTGGAGTCTCGGTGAAGCTTTCTTT,CAWSLGEAFF
few,.,TRBJ1-1,TRBV15,TGTGCCACCAGCAGGTCCCTCGGGGTGGGCACTGAAGCTTTCTTT,CATSRSLGVGTEAFF
.,TRBD1,TRBJ1-5,TRBV6-6,TGTGCCAGCAGTTCTAGACCGGGACAGGGGCATCAGCCCCAGCATTTT,CASSSRPGQGHQPQHF
.,TRBD1,TRBJ2-5,TRBV7-9,TGTGCCAGCAGCCCCGACCCCAGGGGGAGTTTGCGCGGAGAGACCCAGTACTTC,CASSPDPRGSLRGETQYF
few,TRBD2,TRBJ2-7,TRBV30,TGTGCCTGGAGTGCATTGGGCGGGGGGTCCGAGCAGTACTTC,CAWSALGGGSEQYF
.,.,TRBJ1-6,TRBV25-1,TGTGCCAGCAATAGGAATAATTCACCCCTCCACTTT,CASNRNNSPLHF
.,.,TRBJ2-3,TRBV9,TGTGCCAGCAGCCCCCGACTAGAAGGTACGCAGTATTTT,CASSPRLEGTQYF
.,TRBD2,TRBJ2-5,TRBV7-2,TGTGCCAGCAGCGGCCGGACTAGCGGGAAGCAAGAGACCCAGTACTTC,CASSGRTSGKQETQYF
.,TRBD1,TRBJ2-7,TRBV6-1,TGTGCCAGCAGTAAGGACAGGGCCTCCTACGAGCAGTACTTC,CASSKDRASYEQYF